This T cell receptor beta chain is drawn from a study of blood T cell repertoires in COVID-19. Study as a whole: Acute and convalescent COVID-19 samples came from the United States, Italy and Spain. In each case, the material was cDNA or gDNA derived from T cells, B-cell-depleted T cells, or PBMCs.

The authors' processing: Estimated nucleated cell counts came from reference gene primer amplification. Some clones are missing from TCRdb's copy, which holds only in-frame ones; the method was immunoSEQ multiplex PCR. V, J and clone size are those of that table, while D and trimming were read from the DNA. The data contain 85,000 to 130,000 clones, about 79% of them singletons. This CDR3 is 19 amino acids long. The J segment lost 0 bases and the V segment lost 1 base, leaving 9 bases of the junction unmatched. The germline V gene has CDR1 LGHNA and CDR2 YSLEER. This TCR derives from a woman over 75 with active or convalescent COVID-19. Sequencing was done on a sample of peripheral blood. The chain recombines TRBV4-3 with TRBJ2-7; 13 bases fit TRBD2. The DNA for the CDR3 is TGCGCCAGCAGCCAAGCGAGACTAGCGGGAGGCCTGAGCTCCTACGAGCAGTACTTC. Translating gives CASSQARLAGGLSSYEQYF.